A single sample is the source of the 29 T cell receptor beta chains below, sequenced in a study of T cell repertoires in cytomegalovirus infection. MiXCR was run by TCRdb on the reads, yielding one entry per CDR3 protein. Of fewer than 650,000 distinct CDR3 sequences listed, 40% are singletons. These TCRs are of unknown antigen specificity. This material consisted of cultured PBMCs, taken from culture after CMV antigen stimulation. The receptors were gathered from a human donor in good health (CMV status not recorded). Some clones in this sample may be carry-over from other donors' samples.

The J gene is TRBJ2-2, the V gene TRBV19; TRBD1 might be the D (6 bases). The CDR3 consists of 14 residues. Germline assignment: CDR1 LNHDA and CDR2 SQIVND (reference sequence). Trimming removed 4 bases at V and 3 bases at J, with 9 bases between. The CDR3 loop reads CASSTTGYTGELFF. The CDR3 DNA reads as TGTGCCAGTAGTACTACAGGGTACACCGGGGAGCTGTTTTTT.

The chain carries TRBV7-2 and TRBJ2-3, with D possibly being TRBD1 or TRBD2 (5 bases each). V lost 5 bases and J 2 bases, leaving 11 bases between the germline ends. This CDR3 spans 14 amino acids. Germline V gene lookup returns CDR1 SGHTA and CDR2 FQGNSA. The CDR3 reads CASSPWGITDTQYF. CDR3 bases: TGTGCCAGCAGCCCCTGGGGGATCACAGATACGCAGTATTTT. Variable domain in full (rest from reference TRBV7-2 and TRBJ2-3): GAGVSQSPSNKVTEKGKDVELRCDPISGHTALYWYRQSLGQGLEFLIYFQGNSAPDKSGLPSDRFSAERTGGSVSTLTIQRTQQEDSAVYLCASSPWGITDTQYFGPGTRLTVL.

This clonotype has just a few counts. The genes are TRBV7-2 and TRBJ2-7; D gene uncertain. The V end was cut by 1 base, the J end by 3 bases, with 7 bases between. The CDR3 consists of 13 residues. Germline V gene data show CDR1 as SGHTA and CDR2 as FQGNSA. The CDR3: CASSLVAIYEQYF. The CDR3 DNA reads TGTGCCAGCAGCTTAGTTGCTATCTACGAGCAGTACTTC.

The chain employs TRBV25-1 and TRBJ2-1; D is unclear. V lost 5 bases and J 7 bases, leaving 18 bases between the germline ends. Germline CDR1 reads MGHDK; CDR2 reads SYGVNS. This CDR3 is built from 15 residues. CDR3 DNA: TGTGCCAGCAGTCACTCACGATCGGGTATTAATGAGCAGTTCTTC. It encodes CASSHSRSGINEQFF.

This clonotype was recorded a few times. J is TRBJ2-5 and V is TRBV7-2; D remains ambiguous. The germline V gene has CDR1 SGHTA and CDR2 FQGNSA. With 4 bases removed from V and 5 bases from J, the gap between germline ends came to 8 bases. CDR3 size: 12 residues. CDR3: CASSSTTETQYF. The CDR3 region has the DNA TGTGCCAGCAGCTCGACAACGGAGACCCAGTACTTC.

This clonotype was counted once. The chain carries TRBV11-2 and TRBJ2-1; possible D gene TRBD1, 5 bases. The V end was cut by 5 bases, the J end by 0 bases, with 11 bases between. CDR1 and CDR2 (germline): SGHAT, FQNNGV. The CDR3 runs 15 residues. CDR3 bases: TGTGCCAGCAGCCTCAGGGTCCCCTCCTACAATGAGCAGTTCTTC. This gives the protein CASSLRVPSYNEQFF. Based on the CDR3 plus reference TRBV11-2 and TRBJ2-1, the full variable domain is EAGVAQSPRYKIIEKRQSVAFWCNPISGHATLYWYQQILGQGPKLLIQFQNNGVVDDSQLPKDRFSAERLKGVDSTLKIQPAKLEDSAVYLCASSLRVPSYNEQFFGPGTRLTVL.

The rearrangement links TRBV7-8 to TRBJ2-7; 8 nucleotides agree with TRBD2. Germline V lookup: CDR1 SGHVS, CDR2 FQNEAQ. CDR3 length: 16 residues. V gave up 5 bases and J gave up 4 bases; unmatched junction bases: 13. This CDR3 reads CASSMVVSGSGYEQYF. The CDR3 bases are TGTGCCAGCAGCATGGTTGTGAGCGGGAGTGGGTACGAGCAGTACTTC.

This clonotype was observed a handful of times. V usage is TRBV7-8 and J usage is TRBJ1-2; unclear D gene. V shed 2 bases and J shed 3 bases, with 19 bases lying between them. CDR3 length equals 17 residues. Germline CDR1 and CDR2: SGHVS and FQNEAQ. In DNA form, the CDR3 reads TGTGCCAGCAGCTTAAGGATCGGGGTGAGAGGACACTATGGCTACACCTTC. Translation gives CASSLRIGVRGHYGYTF.

This clonotype was observed a handful of times. The chain has TRBV6-1 and TRBJ2-1; D unresolved. Trimming took off 4 bases at V and 0 bases at J, with 7 bases between the two ends. Germline CDR1 and CDR2: MNHNS and SASEGT. This CDR3 contains 14 residues. This CDR3 is CASSALSSYNEQFF. The CDR3 DNA reads TGTGCCAGCAGTGCGCTCAGCTCCTACAATGAGCAGTTCTTC.

The chain employs TRBV4-1 and TRBJ2-3, with D unclear. The CDR3 runs 15 residues. The germline gives CDR1 MGHRA, CDR2 YSYEKL. V shed 2 bases and J shed 4 bases, with 13 bases lying between them. CDR3 sequence reads: CASSQKGGRSDTQYF. The CDR3 region has the DNA TGCGCCAGCAGCCAAAAGGGCGGTCGGTCAGATACGCAGTATTTT.

This clonotype turned up a few times. DNA for the CDR3: TGTGCCAGCAGCTCCTTGGGGGCGCCCCAGCATTTT. Protein sequence: CASSSLGAPQHF. The rearrangement joins TRBV7-8 to TRBJ1-5, with D possibly being TRBD1 (6 bases). Between the trimmed V and J ends, which lost 4 bases and 9 bases, there was a span of 10 bases. This CDR3 contains 12 residues. Looked up from germline, CDR1 is SGHVS and CDR2 is FQNEAQ.

This rearrangement joins TRBV10-2 to TRBJ2-3; 7 nucleotides align to TRBD1. Trimming removed 4 bases from V and 5 bases from J; junction bases left unmatched: 12. The CDR3 spans 16 residues. The germline gives CDR1 WSHSY, CDR2 SAAADI. CDR3 residues: CASSVGIGGGLDTQYF. The CDR3 DNA is TGCGCCAGCAGTGTCGGAATAGGGGGCGGTTTAGATACGCAGTATTTT.

The V call is TRBV6-6, the J call TRBJ1-1; D is possibly TRBD1 (6 bases). The germline V gene has CDR1 MNHNY and CDR2 SVGAGI (reference sequence). Deletions cut 0 bases from V and 10 bases from J, with 12 bases between. The CDR3 has 13 amino acids. Here the CDR3 DNA reads TGTGCCAGCAGTTACTCACATGTAGGGGGAGCTTTCTTT. It translates to CASSYSHVGGAFF.

There are a few counts of this clonotype. This rearrangement joins TRBV27 to TRBJ2-3, with D perhaps matching TRBD1 (5 bases). The CDR3 contains 14 residues. Germline CDR1 and CDR2: MNHEY and SMNVEV (reference sequence). V lost 5 bases and J lost 6, with 15 bases in between. CDR3 nucleotide sequence: TGTGCCAGCAGTCCTAGGTATCACAGGGATACGCAGTATTTT. Its protein is CASSPRYHRDTQYF.

This clonotype was counted a few times. The DNA of the CDR3 is TGTGCCAGCAGTGATGGGACAGGGGTTAGTGGCTACACCTTC. This gives the protein CASSDGTGVSGYTF. This chain connects TRBV2 to TRBJ1-2, with 10 bases fitting TRBD1. Losses at the gene ends were 3 bases for V and 7 bases for J; bases not matched to a gene: 5. The length of the CDR3 is 14 residues. Germline CDR1 SNHLY, CDR2 FYNNEI.

This rearrangement joins TRBV7-2 to TRBJ2-5, with no clear D. The CDR3 spans 14 residues. V lost 3 bases and J 5 bases, leaving 13 bases between the germline ends. Germline CDR1 reads SGHTA; CDR2 reads FQGNSA. The CDR3 reads CASSFPPSKETQYF. The CDR3 DNA follows: TGTGCCAGCAGCTTCCCCCCCTCTAAGGAGACCCAGTACTTC.

The chain links TRBV7-8 to TRBJ2-7; 13 bases match TRBD2. CDR1 is SGHVS, CDR2 FQNEAQ, per germline. This CDR3 comprises 17 residues. The J segment lost 2 bases and the V segment lost 5 bases, leaving 9 bases of the junction unmatched. The CDR3 loop is CASSPWGLAGLTYEQYF. CDR3 in DNA: TGTGCCAGCAGCCCGTGGGGACTAGCGGGATTGACCTACGAGCAGTACTTC.

The rearrangement joins TRBV4-3 to TRBJ2-3; a weak D match, TRBD2 (6 bases). The CDR3 runs to 14 residues. Germline V CDR1 and CDR2: LGHNA, YSLEER. V lost 4 bases and J lost 4, with 12 bases in between. The CDR3 sequence is CASSPGTGPDTQYF. As DNA, the CDR3 is TGCGCCAGCAGCCCCGGGACTGGCCCAGATACGCAGTATTTT.

The chain joins TRBV15 to TRBJ2-4; 8 bases map to TRBD1. The ends lost 2 bases at V and 6 bases at J; junction bases unmatched: 3. Germline CDR1 LNHNV, CDR2 YYDKDF (reference sequence). The CDR3 is 14 residues long. CDR3 sequence (DNA): TGTGCCACCAGCAGACCCACAGGGGGAAACATTCAGTACTTC. Translation gives CATSRPTGGNIQYF.

The chain recombines TRBV4-3 with TRBJ2-2, with TRBD2 matching over 10 bases. The germline CDR1 and CDR2 sequences are LGHNA and YSLEER. The V gene end was trimmed by 0 bases and the J gene end by 7 bases; junction bases not matched to a gene: 5. CDR3 size: 16 residues. The CDR3 region has the DNA TGCGCCAGCAGCCAAGACCTAGCGGGAGAGGGCGGGGAGCTGTTTTTT. Translating it yields CASSQDLAGEGGELFF.

The sample holds a few counts of this clonotype. The genes are TRBV7-6 and TRBJ2-7; TRBD2 is a possible D gene (5 bases). The CDR3 length is 12 residues. The V end was cut by 5 bases, the J end by 3 bases, with 8 bases between. CDR1 is SGHVS and CDR2 is FNYEAQ in the germline V gene. CDR3 bases: TGTGCCAGCAGCCCGACTAACTACGAGCAGTACTTC. It yields the protein CASSPTNYEQYF.

This clonotype was seen many times. The gene calls are TRBV7-2 and TRBJ2-2; D gene unclear. The V end lost 0 bases, the J end lost 6 bases, and 5 bases lay between the germline ends. This CDR3 is 13 amino acids long. Per germline, CDR1 SGHTA and CDR2 FQGNSA. The CDR3 coding sequence is TGTGCCAGCAGCTTAGCCGTTCCCGGGGAGCTGTTTTTT. As protein: CASSLAVPGELFF.

The chain employs TRBV10-3 and TRBJ1-3; D gene unclear. CDR1 is ENHRY, CDR2 SYGVKD, per germline. This CDR3 has 14 amino acids. The germline V and J ends were trimmed by 8 bases and 7 bases, with 18 bases remaining between them. The DNA for the CDR3 is TGTGCCATCGCGATATTTCCCCGAAGCAACACCATATATTTT. Amino acids: CAIAIFPRSNTIYF.

V and J are TRBV5-1 and TRBJ1-3; the match to TRBD1 covers 7 bases. Trimming at V came to 2 bases and at J to 4 bases, leaving 6 bases not matched to a gene. This CDR3 has 15 amino acids. The germline CDR1 and CDR2 sequences are SGHRS and YFSETQ. The CDR3 DNA is TGCGCCAGCAGCTTCGGGACAGCGGACGGAAACACCATATATTTT. Encoded protein: CASSFGTADGNTIYF.

This sequence joins TRBV5-1 and TRBJ2-1; 9 bases agree with TRBD1. Unmatched junction bases numbered 10, after V lost 6 bases and J lost 0 bases. Germline V gene sequence: CDR1 SGHRS, CDR2 YFSETQ. This CDR3 is 17 amino acids long. The CDR3, as DNA: TGCGCCAGCAAGTCGGGACAGGGTTCTTTCTCCTACAATGAGCAGTTCTTC. It encodes CASKSGQGSFSYNEQFF.

V gene TRBV12-3 or TRBV12-4 combines with J gene TRBJ1-5; D call uncertain. V dropped 8 bases and J dropped 1 base, with 12 bases sitting between them. The CDR3 is made up of 14 amino acids. CDR3 in DNA: TGTGCCAGCCGTCGAGGCGGGAGCAATCAGCCCCAGCATTTT. It is translated as CASRRGGSNQPQHF.

There are a few counts of this clonotype. This chain links TRBV7-2 with TRBJ2-1; D is perhaps TRBD2 (6 bases). V shed 1 base and J shed 8 bases, with 30 bases lying between them. The CDR3 runs to 20 residues. Germline values: CDR1 SGHTA, CDR2 FQGNSA. The CDR3 DNA follows: TGTGCCAGCAGCTTAGAGGGAACACGGGCTCTGTTGACTAGATCTCATGAGCAGTTCTTC. This encodes CASSLEGTRALLTRSHEQFF.

The rearrangement uses TRBV7-6 and TRBJ2-1; perhaps D is TRBD1 or TRBD2 (5 bases each). Trimming left V 5 bases short and J 8 bases short, with 13 bases between. This CDR3 has 13 residues. From germline, CDR1 is SGHVS and CDR2 FNYEAQ. Here the CDR3 DNA reads TGTGCCAGCAGCCGGGACCTTCTCTATGAGCAGTTCTTC. This translates into CASSRDLLYEQFF.

The V gene is TRBV6-1, the J gene TRBJ1-4, with D perhaps TRBD1 (6 bases). Trimming left V 6 bases short and J 6 bases short, with 20 bases between. The CDR3 is 16 amino acids. Per the germline V gene, CDR1 is MNHNS and CDR2 is SASEGT. The CDR3 nucleotides read TGTGCCAGCAGCGACCCGGACAGTGGCCGTCATGAAAAACTGTTTTTT. This sequence encodes CASSDPDSGRHEKLFF.